A single T cell receptor beta chain is shown here with its context. Data came from immunoSEQ multiplex PCR; TCRdb stores just in-frame clones and leaves some out. In the table there are around 83,000 clones, about 85% of which are singletons. Time point in this sample: after dendritic cell vaccination, including at tumor progression/relapse. Only patients with spare fresh-frozen tumor and over two years of follow-up were included. PBMC sampling occurred before vaccination, two weeks after the third dose, and at progression. This entry belongs to a study of glioma-infiltrating T cells after dendritic cell vaccination. At the level of the study: Autologous tumor lysate-pulsed dendritic cell vaccination was given between the early 2000s and the early 2010s. Three intradermal dendritic cell vaccine injections were given every two weeks.

V lost 4 bases and J lost 0, with 9 bases in between. CDR3 length: 15 amino acids. Germline V CDR1 and CDR2: MNHNY, SVGAGI (reference sequence). The sequence derives from a human donor with glioblastoma. This material consisted of blood, taken after dendritic cell vaccination. The chain is built from TRBV6-6 and TRBJ1-4; weak D call: TRBD1 (5 bases). CDR3 nucleotides: TGTGCCAGCAGTTGGGGGGTTGCAACTAATGAAAAACTGTTTTTT. This gives the protein CASSWGVATNEKLFF.